These 27 T cell receptor beta chains were sequenced from one sample in a study of blood T cell repertoires in COVID-19. The protocol was immunoSEQ multiplex PCR, while the TCRdb copy is restricted to in-frame clones and leaves out a portion. There are over 15,000 clones in the sample; just over 85% occur only once, and about 17% lies in the top ten. Sequencing was performed on peripheral blood. These receptors originate from a human donor with active COVID-19. The donor label of this sample is uncertain.

The chain has TRBV5-6 and TRBJ2-1; D is perhaps TRBD1 (7 bases). V lost 7 bases and J 2 bases, leaving 16 bases between the germline ends. Germline V gene lookup returns CDR1 SGHDT and CDR2 YYEEEE. The CDR3 covers 15 residues. This CDR3 reads CASVQGGLTYNEQFF. In DNA, the CDR3 is TGTGCCAGCGTCCAGGGGGGCCTGACCTACAATGAGCAGTTCTTC.

The chain carries TRBV24-1 and TRBJ2-7, with 12 bases that match TRBD1. The germline gives CDR1 KGHDR, CDR2 SFDVKD. J lost 7 bases, V lost 3 bases, and 6 bases had no gene match. CDR3 length equals 15 residues. This CDR3 is CATSDPGQGAKEQYF. The DNA for the CDR3 is TGTGCCACCAGTGATCCGGGACAGGGGGCGAAAGAGCAGTACTTC.

This chain connects TRBV11-2 to TRBJ1-2; 10 nucleotides match TRBD1. Trimming removed 4 bases from V and 5 bases from J; junction bases left unmatched: 4. Germline V gives CDR1 SGHAT, CDR2 FQNNGV. The CDR3 sequence is 14 residues long. As DNA, the CDR3 is TGTGCCAGCAGCTCGGGACAGGGGCAATATGGCTACACCTTC. Protein: CASSSGQGQYGYTF.

V and J are TRBV4-2 and TRBJ2-7; 8 positions match TRBD1. J lost 3 bases, V lost 0 bases, and 4 bases had no gene match. Looked up from germline, CDR1 is LGHNA and CDR2 is YNFKEQ. The CDR3 is made up of 15 amino acids. This CDR3 is CASSQESGGYYEQYF. DNA for the CDR3: TGTGCCAGCAGCCAAGAATCAGGGGGCTACTACGAGCAGTACTTC.

The chain carries TRBV6-2 or TRBV6-3 and TRBJ2-7, with no clear D. Between the trimmed V and J ends, which lost 2 bases and 13 bases, there was a span of 12 bases. The CDR3 is 11 residues long. CDR1 and CDR2 (germline): MNHEY, SVGEGT. This CDR3 reads CASSYLGRPYF. CDR3 DNA: TGTGCCAGCAGTTACCTCGGCAGGCCTTACTTC.

This rearrangement joins TRBV18 to TRBJ2-1, with 12 positions matching TRBD2. Germline lookup yields CDR1 KGHSH and CDR2 LQKENI. V gave up 4 bases and J gave up 6 bases; unmatched junction bases: 7. The CDR3 runs 16 residues. CDR3 bases: TGTGCCAGCTCACAAACTCTAGCGGGGGGGATCAATGAGCAGTTCTTC. This translates into CASSQTLAGGINEQFF.

V gene TRBV5-1 combines with J gene TRBJ1-4; the match to TRBD1 covers 8 bases. From germline, CDR1 is SGHRS and CDR2 YFSETQ. This CDR3 spans 14 amino acids. V was clipped by 4 bases and J by 7 bases; unmatched bases: 6. The CDR3 sequence is CASSPGGQVEKLFF. The CDR3 DNA follows: TGCGCCAGCAGCCCGGGGGGACAGGTTGAAAAACTGTTTTTT.

This clone was recorded once. In DNA, the CDR3 is TGTGCCAGTACCCTGGGGACAGGGGGCACTGAAGCTTTCTTT. Translated: CASTLGTGGTEAFF. The rearrangement uses TRBV19 and TRBJ1-1; 11 positions agree with TRBD1. Trimming at V came to 7 bases and at J to 4 bases, leaving 5 bases not matched to a gene. CDR1 LNHDA and CDR2 SQIVND come from the germline V gene (reference sequence). The CDR3 loop spans 14 amino acids.

The chain recombines TRBV3-1 (or the pseudogene TRBV3-2) with TRBJ2-5, with 8 bases matching TRBD2. Germline assignment: CDR1 LGHDT and CDR2 YNNKEL (reference sequence). This CDR3 has 14 amino acids. V dropped 4 bases and J dropped 4; count of bases not matched to a gene: 5. The CDR3 is CASSPHAGGETQYF. The CDR3 DNA reads as TGTGCCAGCAGCCCTCACGCGGGGGGAGAGACCCAGTACTTC.

The J gene is TRBJ2-1, the V gene TRBV7-8; 14 bases match TRBD2. Germline CDR1 is SGHVS and CDR2 is FQNEAQ. The CDR3 extends over 16 amino acids. V shed 2 bases and J 5 bases; nucleotides not matched to a gene: 2. The CDR3 spells CASSLRLAGGHNEQFF. CDR3 DNA sequence: TGTGCCAGCAGCTTACGACTAGCGGGGGGGCACAATGAGCAGTTCTTC.

The chain recombines TRBV28 with TRBJ1-4; D is unresolved. CDR1 MDHEN and CDR2 SYDVKM come from the germline V gene. CDR3 length: 14 amino acids. Trimming removed 5 bases from V and 4 bases from J, with 11 bases in between. DNA of the CDR3: TGTGCCAGCAGTCGGCCCGGGGATAATGAAAAACTGTTTTTT. As protein: CASSRPGDNEKLFF.

The table lists this clone with a count of one. The chain joins TRBV6-1 to TRBJ2-7, with 9 bases aligning to TRBD2. The germline gives CDR1 MNHNS, CDR2 SASEGT. The CDR3 extends over 17 amino acids. Trimming cost V 3 bases and J 2 bases; bases outside gene matches: 11. DNA of the CDR3: TGTGCCAGCAGTGATCCCAAGCGGGGGGTTCAAACCTACGAGCAGTACTTC. Its translation is CASSDPKRGVQTYEQYF.

V usage is TRBV13 and J usage is TRBJ1-1, with TRBD1 as a possible D gene (6 bases). The V end lost 0 bases, the J end lost 12 bases, and 14 bases lay between the germline ends. Germline CDR1 is PRHDT and CDR2 is FYEKMQ (reference sequence). CDR3 length: 13 amino acids. CDR3 nucleotides: TGTGCCAGCAGCTTAGGCGATGCAGGGGTGTCTTTCTTT. Residues: CASSLGDAGVSFF.

The CDR3 DNA reads as TGTGCCAGCCGGGACAGGGGAAACAGTGGCTACACCTTC. This encodes CASRDRGNSGYTF. The gene calls are TRBV28 and TRBJ1-2; 10 positions match TRBD1. This CDR3 has 13 residues. Germline V gene data show CDR1 as MDHEN and CDR2 as SYDVKM. V lost 8 bases, J lost 7 bases, and 7 bases stayed unmatched.

The chain has TRBV11-2 and TRBJ2-5; D may be TRBD2 (5 bases). The CDR3 loop spans 13 amino acids. CDR1 is SGHAT, CDR2 FQNNGV, per germline. V lost 5 bases and J lost 2, with 9 bases in between. This CDR3 is CASSTGIQETQYF. CDR3 sequence (DNA): TGTGCCAGCAGCACCGGGATACAAGAGACCCAGTACTTC. The whole variable domain, remainder taken from reference TRBV11-2 and TRBJ2-5, is EAGVAQSPRYKIIEKRQSVAFWCNPISGHATLYWYQQILGQGPKLLIQFQNNGVVDDSQLPKDRFSAERLKGVDSTLKIQPAKLEDSAVYLCASSTGIQETQYFGPGTRLLVL.

This clone came up once. The chain couples TRBV3-1 (or the pseudogene TRBV3-2) to TRBJ1-3; D is undetermined. Germline CDR1 and CDR2: LGHDT and YNNKEL (reference sequence). The CDR3 is 13 amino acids. Trimming removed 1 base from V and 8 bases from J, with 9 bases in between. CDR3 sequence: CASSQVAGDTIYF. The CDR3 nucleotides are TGTGCCAGCAGCCAAGTCGCAGGCGACACCATATATTTT.

This chain joins TRBV19 and TRBJ2-6; D is possibly TRBD2 (7 bases). The CDR3 is 15 residues long. V gave up 7 bases and J gave up 2 bases, with 12 bases separating them. CDR1 and CDR2 (germline): LNHDA, SQIVND (reference sequence). The CDR3 loop is CASIGGGPGANVLTF. The CDR3 DNA sequence: TGTGCCAGTATAGGGGGGGGCCCTGGGGCCAACGTCCTGACTTTC.

The chain employs TRBV18 and TRBJ1-1; a weak D match, TRBD1 (6 bases). Looked up from germline, CDR1 is KGHSH and CDR2 is LQKENI. V was cut by 6 bases and J by 6 bases, with 14 bases left in between. CDR3 length: 13 amino acids. The CDR3 DNA follows: TGTGCCAGCTCCCCTACAGGGATCGCTGAAGCTTTCTTT. Residues: CASSPTGIAEAFF.

In nucleotides, the CDR3 is TGTGCCAGCTCACCGATAACGACAGGGGGAAATTCACCCCTCCACTTT. This sequence encodes CASSPITTGGNSPLHF. The rearrangement joins TRBV18 to TRBJ1-6; TRBD1 agrees at 9 bases. CDR3 length equals 16 residues. Unmatched junction bases numbered 7, after V lost 3 bases and J lost 7 bases. Germline values: CDR1 KGHSH, CDR2 LQKENI.

The chain carries TRBV2 and TRBJ2-7; D might be TRBD1 (5 bases). The length of the CDR3 is 14 residues. Germline V gene data show CDR1 as SNHLY and CDR2 as FYNNEI. The V end was cut by 4 bases, the J end by 1 base, with 11 bases between. CDR3 residues: CASSVADTSYEQYF. In DNA form, the CDR3 reads TGTGCCAGCAGTGTCGCGGACACATCCTACGAGCAGTACTTC.

The chain joins TRBV19 to TRBJ1-3, with D unresolved. With 5 bases removed from V and 2 bases from J, the gap between germline ends came to 10 bases. Germline V gene lookup returns CDR1 LNHDA and CDR2 SQIVND (reference sequence). The CDR3 sequence is 14 residues long. The CDR3 region is CASSRTFPGNTIYF. CDR3 sequence (DNA): TGTGCCAGTAGTCGGACTTTTCCTGGAAACACCATATATTTT. Drawing the rest from reference TRBV19 and TRBJ1-3, the complete variable domain is DGGITQSPKYLFRKEGQNVTLSCEQNLNHDAMYWYRQDPGQGLRLIYYSQIVNDFQKGDIAEGYSVSREKKESFPLTVTSAQKNPTAFYLCASSRTFPGNTIYFGEGSWLTVV.

This clone has just a few counts. The rearrangement uses TRBV11-2 and TRBJ1-6; D gene uncertain. Germline CDR1 and CDR2: SGHAT and FQNNGV. The CDR3 covers 15 residues. V was shortened by 3 bases and J by 14 bases, with 20 bases between the two germline ends. Written as DNA, the CDR3 is TGTGCCAGCAGCTTGGATGGGTCCGCGGTGATGGCCCTCCACTTT. It encodes CASSLDGSAVMALHF. Looking up the rest from reference TRBV11-2 and TRBJ1-6 gives the full variable domain: EAGVAQSPRYKIIEKRQSVAFWCNPISGHATLYWYQQILGQGPKLLIQFQNNGVVDDSQLPKDRFSAERLKGVDSTLKIQPAKLEDSAVYLCASSLDGSAVMALHFGNGTRLTVT.

The genes are TRBV2 and TRBJ2-5; perhaps TRBD2 as D (6 bases). The length of the CDR3 is 16 residues. Germline-derived CDR1 and CDR2 are SNHLY and FYNNEI. V was shortened by 5 bases and J by 0 bases, with 16 bases between the two germline ends. For the CDR3, the DNA is TGTGCCAGCAGTCGACTAGAGGCGGTGTACCAAGAGACCCAGTACTTC. This encodes CASSRLEAVYQETQYF.

This chain joins TRBV7-2 and TRBJ2-3; 9 bases match TRBD2. The V gene end was trimmed by 4 bases and the J gene end by 2 bases; junction bases not matched to a gene: 7. This CDR3 region has 16 residues. Germline CDR1 is SGHTA and CDR2 is FQGNSA. The CDR3 loop reads CASSSQAGGTTDTQYF. In DNA, the CDR3 is TGTGCCAGCAGCTCTCAAGCGGGGGGAACCACAGATACGCAGTATTTT. Filled out from reference TRBV7-2 and TRBJ2-3, the complete variable domain reads GAGVSQSPSNKVTEKGKDVELRCDPISGHTALYWYRQSLGQGLEFLIYFQGNSAPDKSGLPSDRFSAERTGGSVSTLTIQRTQQEDSAVYLCASSSQAGGTTDTQYFGPGTRLTVL.

This sequence joins TRBV6-5 and TRBJ1-1; D remains unclear. The CDR3 runs to 15 residues. V lost 7 bases and J lost 2, with 17 bases in between. Germline V lookup: CDR1 MNHEY, CDR2 SVGAGI. CDR3 loop: CASTLRRVGNTEAFF. CDR3 nucleotide sequence: TGTGCCAGCACCCTAAGACGGGTCGGAAACACTGAAGCTTTCTTT.

The rearrangement joins TRBV13 to TRBJ1-2; tentative D call: TRBD1 (6 bases). Germline assignment: CDR1 PRHDT and CDR2 FYEKMQ (reference sequence). The V end was cut by 2 bases, the J end by 5 bases, with 9 bases between. This CDR3 comprises 13 residues. This CDR3 reads CASSLRGAYGYTF. Here the CDR3 DNA reads TGTGCCAGCAGCTTACGGGGGGCGTATGGCTACACCTTC.

The V and J genes are TRBV27 and TRBJ1-2; the D gene is possibly TRBD1 (6 bases). Germline CDR1 MNHEY, CDR2 SMNVEV (reference sequence). V was cut by 3 bases and J by 4 bases, with 15 bases left in between. CDR3 length: 15 residues. Written as DNA, the CDR3 is TGTGCCAGCAGTTTGGGGGGGGCGTTGACCTATGGCTACACCTTC. Its translation is CASSLGGALTYGYTF.